The 15 T cell receptor beta chains given below trace back to one sample, sequenced in a study of T cells in Graves' hyperthyroidism and ophthalmopathy. TCR beta CDR3 region amplification was performed from RNA transcripts. The primer set for the first-round RT-PCR of the TCR CDR3 was HTBI. TCRdb re-derived calls from the multiplex PCR reads in MiXCR, one entry per CDR3 protein. Among around 520,000 distinct CDR3 sequences listed, 11% to 15% were seen once. The sequenced sample consisted of blood. These receptor sequences come from a middle-aged woman with Graves' hyperthyroidism.

This clonotype has a count of ten or more. The chain combines TRBV6-1 with TRBJ1-1; maybe TRBD1 (5 bases). The CDR3 has 14 amino acids. In germline, CDR1 is MNHNS, CDR2 SASEGT. Trimming removed 2 bases at V and 0 bases at J, with 7 bases between. The CDR3 DNA reads as TGTGCCAGCAGTGAAACAGGCTTGAACACTGAAGCTTTCTTT. Protein sequence: CASSETGLNTEAFF.

This rearrangement joins TRBV4-1 to TRBJ1-2; D gene uncertain. V shed 0 bases and J shed 1 base, with 6 bases lying between them. The length of the CDR3 is 14 residues. Per germline, CDR1 MGHRA and CDR2 YSYEKL. The chain's CDR3 is CASSQDPSNYGYTF. In DNA form, the CDR3 reads TGCGCCAGCAGCCAAGATCCGAGTAACTATGGCTACACCTTC.

Note on this clonotype: Germline and junction disagree at one end, which may indicate a read error. The V gene is TRBV6-2 or TRBV6-3, the J gene TRBJ2-1; TRBD1 agrees at 8 bases. Per the germline V gene, CDR1 is MNHEY and CDR2 is SVGEGT. The CDR3 runs to 14 residues. CDR3 sequence: CASTGQGGLNERFF. The CDR3 bases are TGTGCCAGCACTGGACAGGGAGGATTAAATGAGCGGTTCTTC.

This clonotype appeared a few times. This CDR3 reads CASSQAAGTGGQETQYF. The CDR3 DNA is TGCGCCAGCAGCCAAGCGGCCGGGACAGGGGGCCAAGAGACCCAGTACTTC. The genes are TRBV5-1 and TRBJ2-5, with 11 bases fitting TRBD1. Germline CDR1 is SGHRS and CDR2 is YFSETQ. V shed 4 bases and J 1 base; nucleotides not matched to a gene: 9. The CDR3 runs 17 residues.

This clonotype has ten or more counts. The J gene is TRBJ2-3, the V gene TRBV30; D remains ambiguous. This CDR3 has 15 amino acids. Looked up from germline, CDR1 is GTSNPN and CDR2 is SVGIG (reference sequence). V lost 1 base and J 3 bases, leaving 14 bases between the germline ends. The chain's CDR3 is CAWSGSGSLTDTQYF. For the CDR3, the DNA is TGTGCCTGGAGTGGGTCAGGATCACTTACAGATACGCAGTATTTT.

This clonotype is termed medium-sized. V is TRBV3-1 and J is TRBJ2-1, with D hard to call. The CDR3 length is 12 residues. Trimming took 11 bases from V and 2 from J, leaving 10 bases between them. Germline V CDR1 and CDR2: LGHDT, YNNKEL (reference sequence). The CDR3 sequence is CAVRGAYNEQFF. As DNA, the CDR3 is TGTGCCGTCCGCGGAGCCTACAATGAGCAGTTCTTC.

This clonotype has at least ten counts. The chain employs TRBV11-2 and TRBJ1-1, with D possibly matching TRBD1 (5 bases). Trimming took 5 bases from V and 7 from J, leaving 23 bases between them. CDR1 SGHAT and CDR2 FQNNGV come from the germline V gene. This CDR3 has 16 residues. CDR3 sequence reads: CASSRRVDGGSVEAFF. In nucleotides, the CDR3 is TGTGCCAGCAGCCGGCGCGTTGACGGGGGGTCGGTTGAAGCTTTCTTT. Full variable domain (rest looked up from reference TRBV11-2 and TRBJ1-1): EAGVAQSPRYKIIEKRQSVAFWCNPISGHATLYWYQQILGQGPKLLIQFQNNGVVDDSQLPKDRFSAERLKGVDSTLKIQPAKLEDSAVYLCASSRRVDGGSVEAFFGQGTRLTVV.

The chain carries TRBV19 and TRBJ2-5; D is perhaps TRBD2 (6 bases). Trimming took off 1 base at V and 5 bases at J, with 14 bases between the two ends. Germline-derived CDR1 and CDR2 are LNHDA and SQIVND (reference sequence). This CDR3 contains 15 residues. For the CDR3, the DNA is TGTGCCAGTAGTATAGGGGGCGGGATCGGGGAGACCCAGTACTTC. Its protein product is CASSIGGGIGETQYF.

The sample holds many counts of this clonotype. The chain couples TRBV5-1 to TRBJ1-3; no clear D. The CDR3 runs to 14 residues. Trimming took off 4 bases at V and 1 base at J, with 9 bases between the two ends. Germline-derived CDR1 and CDR2 are SGHRS and YFSETQ. CDR3 DNA sequence: TGCGCCAGCAGCCCTACAAGTTCTGGAAACACCATATATTTT. Translation: CASSPTSSGNTIYF. Variable domain in full (rest from reference TRBV5-1 and TRBJ1-3): KAGVTQTPRYLIKTRGQQVTLSCSPISGHRSVSWYQQTPGQGLQFLFEYFSETQRNKGNFPGRFSGRQFSNSRSEMNVSTLELGDSALYLCASSPTSSGNTIYFGEGSWLTVV.

This chain uses TRBV20-1 with TRBJ2-2, with 11 positions matching TRBD2. Trimming at V came to 3 bases and at J to 0 bases, leaving 3 bases not matched to a gene. Per the germline V gene, CDR1 is DFQATT and CDR2 is SNEGSKA (reference sequence). CDR3 size: 16 residues. The CDR3 sequence: CSARATSGTNTGELFF. In DNA form, the CDR3 reads TGCAGTGCTAGGGCGACTAGCGGGACGAACACCGGGGAGCTGTTTTTT.

V is TRBV18 and J is TRBJ2-3, with D uncertain. CDR1 KGHSH and CDR2 LQKENI come from the germline V gene. Trimming removed 0 bases from V and 4 bases from J, with 5 bases in between. The CDR3 has 13 residues. The CDR3 is CASSPPSPDTQYF. The CDR3, as DNA: TGTGCCAGCTCACCACCCTCTCCAGATACGCAGTATTTT.

The chain joins TRBV19 to TRBJ1-2; TRBD1 is a possible D gene (5 bases). This CDR3 has 15 amino acids. The V gene's germline CDR1 is LNHDA and CDR2 SQIVND (reference sequence). With 4 bases removed from V and 6 bases from J, the gap between germline ends came to 18 bases. The CDR3 region has the DNA TGTGCCAGTAGTACGCACCGTCAGGGACCTGATGGCTACACCTTC. Its protein is CASSTHRQGPDGYTF.

The rearrangement joins TRBV6-1 to TRBJ1-1, with D maybe TRBD1 (5 bases). V shed 6 bases and J shed 3 bases, with 23 bases lying between them. CDR1 and CDR2 from the germline V gene are MNHNS and SASEGT. CDR3 size: 17 residues. The DNA of the CDR3 is TGTGCCAGCAGCGACCGCACCGGGACCAAAGCGCACACTGAAGCTTTCTTT. Translated: CASSDRTGTKAHTEAFF.

This sequence joins TRBV7-9 and TRBJ2-3; no clear D gene. V lost 7 bases, J lost 5 bases, and 13 bases lay in between. This CDR3 is built from 13 residues. Germline CDR1 reads SEHNR; CDR2 reads FQNEAQ (reference sequence). CDR3: CASTFAPQDTQYF. CDR3 nucleotides: TGTGCCAGCACCTTTGCCCCCCAAGATACGCAGTATTTT.

As to this clonotype: Because the CDR3 is missing its conserved closing phenylalanine or tryptophan, this is likely a read error. The J gene is TRBJ2-3, the V gene TRBV7-2; TRBD2 matches 10 bases. CDR1 is SGHTA, CDR2 FQGNSA, per germline. The CDR3 spans 16 residues. V shed 4 bases and J 5 bases; nucleotides not matched to a gene: 9. CDR3 DNA: TGTGCCAGCAGCTCCCTAGCGGGAGATCCGCTAGATACGCAGTATTCT. This gives the protein CASSSLAGDPLDTQYS.